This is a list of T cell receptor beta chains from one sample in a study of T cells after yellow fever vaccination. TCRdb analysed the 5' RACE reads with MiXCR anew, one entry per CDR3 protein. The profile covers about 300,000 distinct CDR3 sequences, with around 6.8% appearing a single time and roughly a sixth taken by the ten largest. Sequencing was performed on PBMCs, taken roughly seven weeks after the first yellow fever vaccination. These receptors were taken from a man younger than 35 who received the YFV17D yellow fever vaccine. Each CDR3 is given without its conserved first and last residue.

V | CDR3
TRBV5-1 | ASSLYGGGETQY
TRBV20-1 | STGGAAQETQY
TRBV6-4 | ASSEGQGDGYT
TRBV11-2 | ASRPMGDTQY
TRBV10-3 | AISPTGPTGSYEQY
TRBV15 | ATSRDRQGIKF
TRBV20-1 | SAAGGNAWDQPQH
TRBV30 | AWSGGRVSYEQY
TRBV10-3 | AIGLMGWANNEQF
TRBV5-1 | ASSLAGSANQPQH
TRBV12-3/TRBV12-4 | ASSWTSGVAGELF
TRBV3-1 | ASSEAGGSYQETQY
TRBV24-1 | ATSEPTGAGELF
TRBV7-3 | ASSFTRDGELF
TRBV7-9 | ASSSALRTGDYNEQF
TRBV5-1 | ASSLAGGAYNEQF
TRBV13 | ASSRPTLGNTEAF
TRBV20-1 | SVRGGQGKGTEAF
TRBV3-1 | ASSQGQGYQPQH
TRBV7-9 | ASSDRNTDTQY
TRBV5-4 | ASSFLGASYNEQF
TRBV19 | ASSVQSRSDNEQF
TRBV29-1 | SVYPRDGTYEQY
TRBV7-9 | ASSLGQGSGAKNIQY
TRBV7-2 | ASSGAGGEYYGYT
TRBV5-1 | ASSVDSPNYGYT
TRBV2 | ASSPDRTPNTGELF
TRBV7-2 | ASSPEGAYGYT
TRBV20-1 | SASGGYSGANVLT
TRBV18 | ASSQDVADTQY
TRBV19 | ASSMRGINSNQPQH
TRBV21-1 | ASSPLVRKNTEAF
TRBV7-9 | AGGSPPTSSA
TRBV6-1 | ASAGGRSEAF
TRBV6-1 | ASSPDGRKTQY
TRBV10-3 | AISESSGRGEKLF
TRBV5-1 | ASSLDRGESPLH
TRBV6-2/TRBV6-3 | ASHGGGGGGNEQF
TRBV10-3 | AISEWGGPLTLTDTQY
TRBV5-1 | ASSLAPGGPSTDTQY
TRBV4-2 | ASSQPGLAGDPGTQY
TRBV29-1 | TTLAGGVETQY
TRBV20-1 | SAKTGTGGYEQF
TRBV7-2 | ASRLGGAYGYT
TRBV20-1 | SAKKGGTTAETQY
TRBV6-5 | ASNFNLGTEAF